This TCR beta chain emerged from a study of blood T cell repertoires in COVID-19 (dated by TCRdb to the early 2020s). The study in broad terms: Collaborator samples came from the United States, Italy and Spain and covered acute and convalescent phases of COVID-19. Sample metadata almost always included a de-identified subject ID, COVID-19 status, age in years and sex. The material from the prospective study consisted of cDNA or gDNA derived from T cells, B-cell-depleted T cells, or PBMCs. Where available, HLA class I and class II types were taken from metadata supplied by the sample provider and were not determined by assay-based typing. The dataset comprised deeply sampled blood TCRbeta repertoires from subjects exposed to, actively infected with, or recovered from COVID-19. The samples were drawn from the first 160 participants of the ongoing ImmuneRACE study and from 1,254 subjects provided by 6 global collaborators. A freely available public database, intended as a resource for researchers studying the immune response to SARS-CoV-2, is where the repertoires were released. What the research found in general, with its limitations: How much clinical and demographic metadata was included differed by source and by participant, and the metadata was provided uncurated.

The CDR3 runs 13 amino acids, cysteine and phenylalanine included. Just the 39-base CDR3 DNA is kept, in frame starting at base 1. CDR1 and CDR2 were assigned from the germline V gene as SGHDT and YYEEEE. Relative to germline, V is missing 3 bases and J is missing 5 bases, with 3 bases of the junction outside any gene match. TCRbeta CDR3 regions were amplified from genomic DNA using the immunoSEQ Assay, a bias-controlled multiplex PCR. Regarding the original processing steps: Nucleated cell counts per sample were estimated from amplification of reference gene primers within the assay. To quantify the absolute abundance of each unique TCRbeta CDR3 rearrangement, sequence reads were collapsed and filtered. Productive Simpson clonality was computed per sample as the square root of Simpson's diversity index over productive rearrangements. What TCRdb holds here is the immuneACCESS table cut down to in-frame rearrangements. Part of the clones is not present; checked against another copy, under half of the missing clones reflect an unresolved V gene, and the others are unexplained. Clone size and V and J calls were adopted from that table, with D and trimming inferred from the DNA. The sample table records some 76,000 clones; roughly nine tenths of these occur just once. The biggest ten clones account for approximately 17% of the sample.

Collaborating institutions collected whole blood in K2EDTA tubes following their own protocols. For TCRbeta analysis, collaborators shipped samples as frozen whole blood, isolated PBMCs, or DNA extracted from either of those sample types. Points on this clone: No antigen is known for it. No much larger clonotype is one base removed from it; base qualities were not supplied.

This clonotype was sampled from a man older than 75 in a cohort sampled during active COVID-19. The chain was built from TRBV5-6 and TRBJ1-2, with TRBD1 matching 8 junction bases. Sequencing input: peripheral blood. The DNA sequence is TGTGCCAGCAGCTCGACAGGGGAATATGGCTACACCTTC. This sequence encodes CASSSTGEYGYTF.